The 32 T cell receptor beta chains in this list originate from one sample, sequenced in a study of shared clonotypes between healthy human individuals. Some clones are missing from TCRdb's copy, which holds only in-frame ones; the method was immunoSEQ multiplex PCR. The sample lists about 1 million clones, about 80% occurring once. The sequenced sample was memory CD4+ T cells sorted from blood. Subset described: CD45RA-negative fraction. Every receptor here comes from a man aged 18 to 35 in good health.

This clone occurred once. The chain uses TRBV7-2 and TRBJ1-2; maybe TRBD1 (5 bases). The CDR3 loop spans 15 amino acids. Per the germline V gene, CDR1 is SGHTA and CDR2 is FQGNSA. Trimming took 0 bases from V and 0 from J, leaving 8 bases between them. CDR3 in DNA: TGTGCCAGCAGCTTAGCAGGGGCAGCTAACTATGGCTACACCTTC. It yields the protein CASSLAGAANYGYTF.

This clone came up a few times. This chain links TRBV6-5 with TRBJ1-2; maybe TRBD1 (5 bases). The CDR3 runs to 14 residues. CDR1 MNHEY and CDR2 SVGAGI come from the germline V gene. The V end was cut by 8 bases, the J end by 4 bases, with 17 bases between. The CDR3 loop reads CASRSAGGVYGYTF. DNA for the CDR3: TGTGCCAGCCGCTCCGCTGGGGGGGTCTATGGCTACACCTTC.

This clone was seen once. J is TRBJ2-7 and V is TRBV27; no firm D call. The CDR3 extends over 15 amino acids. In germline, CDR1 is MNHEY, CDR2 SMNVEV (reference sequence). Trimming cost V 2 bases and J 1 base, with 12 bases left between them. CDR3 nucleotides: TGTGCCAGCAGTTTAGATATGGCCCCATCCTACGAGCAGTACTTC. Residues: CASSLDMAPSYEQYF.

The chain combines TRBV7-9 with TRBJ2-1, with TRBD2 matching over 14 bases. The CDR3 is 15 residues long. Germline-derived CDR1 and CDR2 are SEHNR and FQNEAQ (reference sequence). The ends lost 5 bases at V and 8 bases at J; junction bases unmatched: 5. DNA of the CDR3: TGTGCCAGCAGCAATGGGACTAGCGGGAGCTATGAGCAGTTCTTC. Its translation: CASSNGTSGSYEQFF.

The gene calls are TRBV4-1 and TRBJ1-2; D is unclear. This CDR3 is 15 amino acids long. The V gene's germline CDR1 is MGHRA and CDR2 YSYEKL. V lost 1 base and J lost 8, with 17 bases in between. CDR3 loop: CASSQAVGIGYGYTF. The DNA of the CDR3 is TGCGCCAGCAGCCAAGCCGTGGGGATTGGGTACGGCTACACCTTC.

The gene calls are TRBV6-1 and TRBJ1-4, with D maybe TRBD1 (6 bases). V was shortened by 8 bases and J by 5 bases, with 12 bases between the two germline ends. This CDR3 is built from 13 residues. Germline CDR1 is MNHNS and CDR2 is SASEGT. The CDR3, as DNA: TGTGCCAGCGCCCTTCAGGGGAATGAAAAACTGTTTTTT. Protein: CASALQGNEKLFF.

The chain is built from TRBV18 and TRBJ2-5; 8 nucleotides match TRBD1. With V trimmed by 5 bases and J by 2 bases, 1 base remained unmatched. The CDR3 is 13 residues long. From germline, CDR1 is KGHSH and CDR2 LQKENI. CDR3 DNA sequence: TGTGCCAGCTCAGGACAGGGACAAGAGACCCAGTACTTC. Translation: CASSGQGQETQYF.

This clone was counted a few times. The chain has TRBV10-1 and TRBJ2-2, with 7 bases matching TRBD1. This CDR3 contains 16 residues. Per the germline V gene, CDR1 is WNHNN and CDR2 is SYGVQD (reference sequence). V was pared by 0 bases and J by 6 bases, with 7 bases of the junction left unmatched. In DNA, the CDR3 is TGCGCCAGCAGTGAGTCGAGGGGGCAAAAACCCGGGGAGCTGTTTTTT. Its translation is CASSESRGQKPGELFF.

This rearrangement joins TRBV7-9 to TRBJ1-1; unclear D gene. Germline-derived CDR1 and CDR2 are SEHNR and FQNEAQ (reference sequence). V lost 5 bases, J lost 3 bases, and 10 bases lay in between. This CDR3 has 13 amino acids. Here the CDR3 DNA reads TGTGCCAGCAGCACCCGGGGTGACACTGAAGCTTTCTTT. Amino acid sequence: CASSTRGDTEAFF.

The CDR3 nucleotides read TGCGCCAGCAGCTTGGCATCAGGGGGCGACCGGGCATACTTC. It translates to CASSLASGGDRAYF. The chain employs TRBV5-1 and TRBJ2-7, with 8 bases fitting TRBD1. CDR3 length equals 14 residues. Germline V gene lookup returns CDR1 SGHRS and CDR2 YFSETQ. The V and J ends lost 0 bases and 13 bases, in that order; junction bases with no gene match: 12. Looking up the rest from reference TRBV5-1 and TRBJ2-7 gives the full variable domain: KAGVTQTPRYLIKTRGQQVTLSCSPISGHRSVSWYQQTPGQGLQFLFEYFSETQRNKGNFPGRFSGRQFSNSRSEMNVSTLELGDSALYLCASSLASGGDRAYFGPGTRLTVT.

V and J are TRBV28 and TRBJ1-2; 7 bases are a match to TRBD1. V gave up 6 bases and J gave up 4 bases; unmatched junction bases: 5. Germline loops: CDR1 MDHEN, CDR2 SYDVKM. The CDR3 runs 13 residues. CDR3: CASSPQGIYGYTF. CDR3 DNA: TGTGCCAGCAGCCCACAGGGGATCTATGGCTACACCTTC.

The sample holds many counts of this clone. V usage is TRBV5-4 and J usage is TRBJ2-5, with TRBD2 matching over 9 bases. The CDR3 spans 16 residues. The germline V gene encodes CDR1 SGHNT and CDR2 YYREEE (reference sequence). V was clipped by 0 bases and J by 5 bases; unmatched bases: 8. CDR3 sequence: CASSLVAGGPSETQYF. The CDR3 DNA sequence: TGTGCCAGCAGCTTGGTTGCGGGGGGGCCATCTGAGACCCAGTACTTC.

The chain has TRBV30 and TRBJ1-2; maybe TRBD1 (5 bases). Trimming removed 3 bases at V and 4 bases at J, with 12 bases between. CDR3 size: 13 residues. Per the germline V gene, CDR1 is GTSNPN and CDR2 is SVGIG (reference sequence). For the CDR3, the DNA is TGTGCCTGGAGGAACTTGGGGGGCTATGGCTACACCTTC. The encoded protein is CAWRNLGGYGYTF.

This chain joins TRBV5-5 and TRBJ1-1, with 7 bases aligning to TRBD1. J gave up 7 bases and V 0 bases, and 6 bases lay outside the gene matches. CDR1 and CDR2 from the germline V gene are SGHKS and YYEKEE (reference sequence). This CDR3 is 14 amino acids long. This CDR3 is CASSLDTGVREAFF. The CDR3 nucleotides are TGTGCCAGCAGCTTGGATACAGGGGTTCGTGAAGCTTTCTTT.

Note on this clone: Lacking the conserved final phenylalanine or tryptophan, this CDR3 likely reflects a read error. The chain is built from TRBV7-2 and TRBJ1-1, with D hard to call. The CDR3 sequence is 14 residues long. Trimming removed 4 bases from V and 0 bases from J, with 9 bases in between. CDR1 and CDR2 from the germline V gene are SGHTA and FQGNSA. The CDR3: CASSSDLMNTEAFL. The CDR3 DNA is TGTGCCAGCAGCTCCGACCTAATGAACACTGAAGCTTTCCTT.

The CDR3 DNA sequence: TGTGCCAGCACCCTTAGGGGGGGACTTAACACCGGGGAGCTGTTTTTT. It yields the protein CASTLRGGLNTGELFF. J is TRBJ2-2 and V is TRBV7-2, with D tentatively TRBD2 (7 bases). The germline V gene has CDR1 SGHTA and CDR2 FQGNSA. V was clipped by 7 bases and J by 2 bases, with 17 bases between them. This CDR3 is 16 amino acids long.

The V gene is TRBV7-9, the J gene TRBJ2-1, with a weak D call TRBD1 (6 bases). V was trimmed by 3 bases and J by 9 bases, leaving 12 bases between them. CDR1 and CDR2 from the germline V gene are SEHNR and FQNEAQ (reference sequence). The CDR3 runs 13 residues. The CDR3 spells CASSLGTGIEQFF. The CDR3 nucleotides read TGTGCCAGCAGCTTGGGAACAGGGATTGAGCAGTTCTTC.

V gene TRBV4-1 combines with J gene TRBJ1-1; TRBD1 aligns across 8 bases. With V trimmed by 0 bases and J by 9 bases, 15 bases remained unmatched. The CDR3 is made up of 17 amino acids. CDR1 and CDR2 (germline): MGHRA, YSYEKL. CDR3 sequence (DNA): TGCGCCAGCAGCCAAGATGGGCAGGGGGCGCTTATTAATCAAGCTTTCTTT. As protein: CASSQDGQGALINQAFF.

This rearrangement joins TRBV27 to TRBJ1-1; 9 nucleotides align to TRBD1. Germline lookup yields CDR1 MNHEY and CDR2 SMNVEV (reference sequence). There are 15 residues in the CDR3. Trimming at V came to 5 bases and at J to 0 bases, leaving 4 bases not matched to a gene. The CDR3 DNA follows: TGTGCCAGCAGTCACAGGGGGCCAATGAACACTGAAGCTTTCTTT. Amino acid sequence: CASSHRGPMNTEAFF.

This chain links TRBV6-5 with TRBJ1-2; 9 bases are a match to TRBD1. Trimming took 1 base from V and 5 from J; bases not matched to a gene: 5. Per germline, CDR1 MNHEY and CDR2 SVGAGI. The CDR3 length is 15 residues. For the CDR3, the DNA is TGTGCCAGCAGTTACTGGGACAGGGCGGGGTATGGCTACACCTTC. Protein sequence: CASSYWDRAGYGYTF.

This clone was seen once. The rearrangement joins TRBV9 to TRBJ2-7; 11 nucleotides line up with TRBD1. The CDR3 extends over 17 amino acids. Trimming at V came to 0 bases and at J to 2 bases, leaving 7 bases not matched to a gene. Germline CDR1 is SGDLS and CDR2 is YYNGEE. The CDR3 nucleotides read TGTGCCAGCAGCGTAGATGTTGTGGGACAGGGGGCCTACGAGCAGTACTTC. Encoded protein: CASSVDVVGQGAYEQYF.

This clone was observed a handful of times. CDR3 DNA sequence: TGTGCCAGCAGCCCGAGAGGGAGGGCGGCCGATGAGCAGTTCTTC. Translation gives CASSPRGRAADEQFF. The chain carries TRBV11-2 and TRBJ2-1, with 7 bases aligning to TRBD2. Germline V gene sequence: CDR1 SGHAT, CDR2 FQNNGV. The CDR3 extends over 15 amino acids. V lost 5 bases and J lost 8; bases outside the gene matches: 12.

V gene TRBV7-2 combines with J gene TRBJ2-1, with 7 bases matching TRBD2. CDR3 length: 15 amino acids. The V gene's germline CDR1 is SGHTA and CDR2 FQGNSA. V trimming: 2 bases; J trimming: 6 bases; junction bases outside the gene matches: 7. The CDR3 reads CASSLKASGFNEQFF. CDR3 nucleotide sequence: TGTGCCAGCAGCTTAAAGGCTAGCGGCTTCAATGAGCAGTTCTTC.

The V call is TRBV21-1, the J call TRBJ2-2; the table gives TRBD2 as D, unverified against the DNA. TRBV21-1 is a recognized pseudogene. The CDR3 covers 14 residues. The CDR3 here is CASPSGGDTGELFF. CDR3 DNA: TGTGCCAGCCCTAGCGGGGGGGACACCGGGGAGCTGTTTTTT.

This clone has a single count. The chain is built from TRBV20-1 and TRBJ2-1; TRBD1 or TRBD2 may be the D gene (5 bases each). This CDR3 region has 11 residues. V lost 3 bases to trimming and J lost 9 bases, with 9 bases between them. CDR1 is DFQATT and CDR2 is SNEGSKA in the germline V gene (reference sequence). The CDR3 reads CSARGDGEQFF. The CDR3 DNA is TGCAGTGCTAGGGGGGACGGTGAGCAGTTCTTC.

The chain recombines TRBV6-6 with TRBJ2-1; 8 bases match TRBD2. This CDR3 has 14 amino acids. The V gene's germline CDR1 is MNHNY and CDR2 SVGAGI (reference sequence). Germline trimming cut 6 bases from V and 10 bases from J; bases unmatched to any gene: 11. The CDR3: CASRFGLATREQFF. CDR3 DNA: TGTGCCAGCAGATTCGGACTAGCAACACGCGAGCAGTTCTTC.

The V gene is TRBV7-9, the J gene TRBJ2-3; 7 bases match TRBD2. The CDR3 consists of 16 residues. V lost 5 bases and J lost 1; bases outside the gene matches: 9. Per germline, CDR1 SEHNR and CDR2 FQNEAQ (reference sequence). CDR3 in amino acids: CASSTAASGGTDTQYF. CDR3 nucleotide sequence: TGTGCCAGCAGCACCGCAGCAAGCGGGGGCACAGATACGCAGTATTTT.

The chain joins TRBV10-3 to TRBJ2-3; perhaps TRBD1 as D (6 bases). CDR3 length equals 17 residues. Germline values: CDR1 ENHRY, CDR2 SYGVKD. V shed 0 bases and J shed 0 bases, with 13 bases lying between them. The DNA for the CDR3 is TGTGCCATCAGTGAGTCGTCAGGGACAATCAGCACAGATACGCAGTATTTT. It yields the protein CAISESSGTISTDTQYF.

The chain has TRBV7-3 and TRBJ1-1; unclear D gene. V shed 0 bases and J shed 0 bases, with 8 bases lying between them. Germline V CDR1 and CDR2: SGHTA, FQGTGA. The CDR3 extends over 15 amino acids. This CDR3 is CASSLTTGLNTEAFF. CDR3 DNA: TGTGCCAGCAGCTTAACCACGGGCCTGAACACTGAAGCTTTCTTT. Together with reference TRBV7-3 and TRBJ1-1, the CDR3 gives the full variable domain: GAGVSQTPSNKVTEKGKYVELRCDPISGHTALYWYRQSLGQGPEFLIYFQGTGAADDSGLPNDRFFAVRPEGSVSTLKIQRTERGDSAVYLCASSLTTGLNTEAFFGQGTRLTVV.

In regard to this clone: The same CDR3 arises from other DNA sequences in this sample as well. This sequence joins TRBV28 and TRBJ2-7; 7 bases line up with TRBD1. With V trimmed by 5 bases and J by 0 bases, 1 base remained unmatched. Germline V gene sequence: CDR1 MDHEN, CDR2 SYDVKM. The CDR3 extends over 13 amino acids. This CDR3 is CASSRDSSYEQYF. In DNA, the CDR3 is TGTGCCAGCAGTCGGGACAGCTCCTACGAGCAGTACTTC. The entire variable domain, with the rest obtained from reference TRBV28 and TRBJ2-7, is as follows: DVKVTQSSRYLVKRTGEKVFLECVQDMDHENMFWYRQDPGLGLRLIYFSYDVKMKEKGDIPEGYSVSREKKERFSLILESASTNQTSMYLCASSRDSSYEQYFGPGTRLTVT.

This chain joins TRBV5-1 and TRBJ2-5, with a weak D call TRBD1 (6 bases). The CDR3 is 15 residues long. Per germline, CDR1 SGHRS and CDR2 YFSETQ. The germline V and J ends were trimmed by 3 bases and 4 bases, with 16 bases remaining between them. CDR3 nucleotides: TGCGCCAGCAGCTCTGACAGGAAGAAGGGAGAGACCCAGTACTTC. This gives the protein CASSSDRKKGETQYF.

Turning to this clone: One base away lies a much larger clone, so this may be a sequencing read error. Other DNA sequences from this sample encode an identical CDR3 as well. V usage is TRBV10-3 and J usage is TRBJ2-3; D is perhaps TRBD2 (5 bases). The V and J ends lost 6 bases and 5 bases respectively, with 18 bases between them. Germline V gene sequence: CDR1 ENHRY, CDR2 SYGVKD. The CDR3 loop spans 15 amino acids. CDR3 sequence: CAIRSGLADLDTQYF. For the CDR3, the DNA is TGTGCCATCAGATCCGGACTGGCGGACCTAGATACGCAGTATTTT.